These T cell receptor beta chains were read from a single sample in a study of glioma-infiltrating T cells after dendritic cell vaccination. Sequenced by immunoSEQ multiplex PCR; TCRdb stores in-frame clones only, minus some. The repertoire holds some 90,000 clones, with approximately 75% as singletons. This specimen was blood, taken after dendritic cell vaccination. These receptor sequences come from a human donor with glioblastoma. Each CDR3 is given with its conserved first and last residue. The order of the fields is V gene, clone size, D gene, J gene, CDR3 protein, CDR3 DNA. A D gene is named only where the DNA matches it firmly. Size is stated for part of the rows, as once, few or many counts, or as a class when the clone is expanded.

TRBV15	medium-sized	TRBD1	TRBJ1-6	CATSRDRQGSSPLHF	TGTGCCACCAGCAGAGATAGACAGGGTAGTTCACCCCTCCACTTT
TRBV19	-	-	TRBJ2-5	CASRASQETQYF	TGTGCCAGTAGAGCGTCCCAAGAGACCCAGTACTTC
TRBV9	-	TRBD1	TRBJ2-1	CASSVETGVVGEQFF	TGTGCCAGCAGCGTAGAAACAGGGGTTGTTGGTGAGCAGTTCTTC
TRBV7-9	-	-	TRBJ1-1	CASSFPGLRGTEAFF	TGTGCCAGCAGCTTCCCAGGCCTTAGGGGCACTGAAGCTTTCTTT
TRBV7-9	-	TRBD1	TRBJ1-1	CASSLETGVTEAFF	TGTGCCAGCAGCTTAGAAACAGGGGTCACTGAAGCTTTCTTT
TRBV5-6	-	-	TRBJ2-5	CASSFLSGGQETQYF	TGTGCCAGCAGCTTCTTATCTGGGGGGCAAGAGACCCAGTACTTC
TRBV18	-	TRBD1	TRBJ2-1	CASSPRGTGVIAYNEQFF	TGTGCCAGCTCACCACGGGGGACAGGGGTTATCGCCTACAATGAGCAGTTCTTC
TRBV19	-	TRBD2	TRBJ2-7	CASSIPGRGYEQYF	TGTGCCAGTAGTATACCAGGGAGGGGCTACGAGCAGTACTTC
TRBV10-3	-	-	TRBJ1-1	CAIRITQGGTEAFF	TGTGCCATCAGGATAACTCAGGGAGGCACTGAAGCTTTCTTT
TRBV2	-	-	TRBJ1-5	CASSAPPAGRDQPQHF	TGTGCCAGCAGTGCCCCCCCAGCAGGGCGCGATCAGCCCCAGCATTTT
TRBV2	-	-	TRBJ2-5	CASRRDKETQYF	TGTGCCAGCCGGAGGGATAAAGAGACCCAGTACTTC
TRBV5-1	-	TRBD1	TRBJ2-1	CASSLVGTGEVSYSYNEQFF	TGCGCCAGCAGCTTGGTTGGGACAGGGGAAGTTTCCTACTCCTACAATGAGCAGTTCTTC
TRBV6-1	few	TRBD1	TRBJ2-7	CASSEVPGQGANEQYF	TGTGCCAGCAGTGAAGTTCCGGGACAGGGGGCCAACGAGCAGTACTTC
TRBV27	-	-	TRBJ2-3	CASSLLGTSSTDTQYF	TGTGCCAGCAGTTTGCTGGGGACTTCTAGCACAGATACGCAGTATTTT
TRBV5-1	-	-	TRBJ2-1	CASSPPSNEQFF	TGCGCCAGCAGCCCGCCGAGCAATGAGCAGTTCTTC
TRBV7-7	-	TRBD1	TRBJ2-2	CASSRDRGNTGELFF	TGTGCCAGCAGCCGCGACAGGGGGAACACCGGGGAGCTGTTTTTT
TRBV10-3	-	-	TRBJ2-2	CAISEGASNAGELFF	TGTGCCATCAGTGAAGGGGCCAGCAACGCCGGGGAGCTGTTTTTT
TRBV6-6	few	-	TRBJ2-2	CASSYSRRSNAGELFF	TGTGCCAGCAGTTACTCCCGACGGAGCAACGCCGGGGAGCTGTTTTTT
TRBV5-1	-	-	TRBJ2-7	CASSLAWGLYEQYF	TGCGCCAGCAGCTTGGCGTGGGGGCTGTACGAGCAGTACTTC
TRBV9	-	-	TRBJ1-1	CASSLGHGGNTEAFF	TGTGCCAGCAGCCTAGGACACGGTGGGAACACTGAAGCTTTCTTT
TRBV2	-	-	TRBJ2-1	CASRLAPEQFF	TGTGCCAGCAGACTAGCTCCCGAGCAGTTCTTC
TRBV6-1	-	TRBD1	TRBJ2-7	CASTDRGRYEQYF	TGTGCCAGCACTGACAGGGGGCGCTACGAGCAGTACTTC
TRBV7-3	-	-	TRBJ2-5	CASSIPGQETQYF	TGTGCCAGCAGCATACCGGGTCAAGAGACCCAGTACTTC
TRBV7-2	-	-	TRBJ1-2	CASSLGQTNYGYTF	TGTGCCAGCAGCTTAGGGCAGACTAACTATGGCTACACCTTC
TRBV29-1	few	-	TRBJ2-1	CSVGENNEQFF	TGCAGCGTTGGGGAGAACAATGAGCAGTTCTTC
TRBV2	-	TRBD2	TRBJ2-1	CASSPTSGNHNEQFF	TGTGCCAGCAGTCCGACTAGCGGGAATCACAATGAGCAGTTCTTC
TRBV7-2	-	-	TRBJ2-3	CASSFTGRTDTQYF	TGTGCCAGCAGCTTTACAGGACGCACAGATACGCAGTATTTT
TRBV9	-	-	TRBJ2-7	CASSSRQMGRAHEQYF	TGTGCCAGCAGCTCCCGCCAAATGGGCAGGGCCCACGAGCAGTACTTC
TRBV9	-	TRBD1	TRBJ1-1	CASSVEGQGANKAFF	TGTGCCAGCAGCGTAGAAGGACAGGGGGCCAATAAAGCTTTCTTT
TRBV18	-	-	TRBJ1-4	CASSPQVTDEKLFF	TGTGCCAGCTCACCGCAGGTGACCGATGAAAAACTGTTTTTT
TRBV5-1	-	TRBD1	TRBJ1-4	CASSRTGGTTNEKLFF	TGCGCCAGCAGCCGGACAGGGGGGACGACTAATGAAAAACTGTTTTTT
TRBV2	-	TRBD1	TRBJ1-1	CASRTGHPLNTEAFF	TGTGCCAGTCGGACAGGGCACCCTCTGAACACTGAAGCTTTCTTT
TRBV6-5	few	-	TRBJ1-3	CASRTKGFSGNTIYF	TGTGCCAGCAGAACTAAGGGGTTCTCTGGAAACACCATATATTTT
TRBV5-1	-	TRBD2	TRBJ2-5	CASSLRRGGETQYF	TGCGCCAGCAGCTTAAGGCGGGGGGGAGAGACCCAGTACTTC
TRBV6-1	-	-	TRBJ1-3	CASSVRVPGNTIYF	TGTGCCAGCAGTGTCAGGGTCCCTGGAAACACCATATATTTT
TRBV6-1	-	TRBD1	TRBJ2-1	CASSEVGTGRLREQFF	TGTGCCAGCAGTGAAGTCGGGACAGGGAGGTTGAGGGAGCAGTTCTTC
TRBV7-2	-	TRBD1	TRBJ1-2	CASSWETGQGFGYTF	TGTGCCAGCAGCTGGGAAACGGGACAGGGATTCGGCTACACCTTC
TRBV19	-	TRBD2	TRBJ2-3	CASSIKATSGGDTQYF	TGTGCCAGTAGTATAAAGGCGACTAGCGGTGGAGATACGCAGTATTTT
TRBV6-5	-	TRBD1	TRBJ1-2	CASKDRDRAYYGYTF	TGTGCCAGCAAGGACCGGGACAGGGCCTACTATGGCTACACCTTC
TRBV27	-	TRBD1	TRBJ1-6	CASSLTGTNSPLHF	TGTGCCAGCAGTCTGACAGGGACGAATTCACCCCTCCACTTT
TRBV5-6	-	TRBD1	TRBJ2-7	CASSSGTGNYEQYF	TGTGCCAGCAGCTCCGGGACAGGGAACTACGAGCAGTACTTC
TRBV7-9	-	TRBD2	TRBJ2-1	CASSLAASGRNEQFF	TGTGCCAGCAGCTTAGCGGCTAGCGGGAGGAATGAGCAGTTCTTC